This passage covers 28 T cell receptor beta chains from one sample sequenced in a study of blood T cell repertoires in COVID-19. Data came from immunoSEQ multiplex PCR; TCRdb stores just in-frame clones and leaves some out. The table records 270,000 or so clones, around 93% of them present only once. Input material: PBMCs or T cells enriched from blood (not recorded which). The origin of the receptors is a man aged 40-55 years who had been exposed to COVID-19.

This clone has only one observation. A read error may account for a junction end that differs from germline. The chain links TRBV24-1 to TRBJ2-7; no clear D. The V gene's germline CDR1 is KGHDR and CDR2 SFDVKD. The CDR3 length is 13 residues. The CDR3 here is CATSDLLSSEQYF. For the CDR3, the DNA is TGTGCCACCAGTGATTTGCTATCCTCCGAGCAGTACTTC.

The gene calls are TRBV4-1 and TRBJ1-2; no reliable D call. The germline V and J ends were trimmed by 5 bases and 2 bases, with 12 bases remaining between them. Germline V CDR1 and CDR2: MGHRA, YSYEKL. The CDR3 has 14 residues. The CDR3 DNA reads as TGCGCCAGCAGCGAAAGGACTGTCAACTATGGCTACACCTTC. Its translation: CASSERTVNYGYTF.

The chain combines TRBV5-1 with TRBJ2-1, with D unresolved. With 4 bases removed from V and 3 bases from J, the gap between germline ends came to 5 bases. Germline CDR1 is SGHRS and CDR2 is YFSETQ. The CDR3 has 12 residues. CDR3 DNA sequence: TGCGCCAGCAGCGCCGGCTACAATGAGCAGTTCTTC. Translation: CASSAGYNEQFF.

This clone appeared a single time. The chain employs TRBV19 and TRBJ2-5, with TRBD2 as a possible D gene (6 bases). The V and J ends lost 6 bases and 9 bases respectively, with 23 bases between them. Germline V gene data show CDR1 as LNHDA and CDR2 as SQIVND (reference sequence). There are 15 residues in the CDR3. This chain's CDR3 is CASRGTGPGSVAQYF. CDR3 coding DNA: TGTGCCAGTAGGGGGACTGGACCAGGATCAGTGGCCCAGTACTTC.

V gene TRBV13 combines with J gene TRBJ2-7, with 9 bases matching TRBD2. The germline V gene has CDR1 PRHDT and CDR2 FYEKMQ (reference sequence). Losses at the gene ends were 6 bases for V and 4 bases for J; bases not matched to a gene: 7. This CDR3 comprises 14 residues. CDR3: CASSYGTSRYEQYF. CDR3 DNA: TGTGCCAGCAGTTACGGGACTAGCAGGTACGAGCAGTACTTC.

V usage is TRBV10-3 and J usage is TRBJ1-1, with TRBD1 matching 7 bases. This CDR3 has 15 residues. The germline V gene has CDR1 ENHRY and CDR2 SYGVKD. V lost 7 bases, J lost 4 bases, and 12 bases stayed unmatched. Written as DNA, the CDR3 is TGTGCCATCAAACTCACAGACAGGGTTGGCACTGAAGCTTTCTTT. It is translated as CAIKLTDRVGTEAFF.

The sample holds one count of this clone. The rearrangement joins TRBV5-1 to TRBJ1-2, with D perhaps matching TRBD1 (5 bases). The length of the CDR3 is 14 residues. Trimming took off 0 bases at V and 4 bases at J, with 10 bases between the two ends. CDR1 is SGHRS, CDR2 YFSETQ, per germline. As DNA, the CDR3 is TGCGCCAGCAGCTTGGCCGTGGGGGGCTATGGCTACACCTTC. The encoded protein is CASSLAVGGYGYTF.

The V gene is TRBV6-2 or TRBV6-3, the J gene TRBJ1-1; 9 nucleotides agree with TRBD1. This CDR3 contains 12 residues. Germline CDR1 and CDR2: MNHEY and SVGEGT. Trimming cost V 0 bases and J 10 bases; bases outside gene matches: 0. The CDR3 protein is CASSYSTGGAFF. As DNA, the CDR3 is TGTGCCAGCAGTTACTCGACAGGGGGAGCTTTCTTT.

The rearrangement links TRBV19 to TRBJ2-6; 8 bases align to TRBD1. CDR3 length equals 18 residues. J was trimmed by 0 bases and V by 5 bases; bases with no gene match: 9. Germline lookup yields CDR1 LNHDA and CDR2 SQIVND (reference sequence). The CDR3 coding sequence is TGTGCCAGTAGTCAACGAGACAGGGGAACCTCTGGGGCCAACGTCCTGACTTTC. Protein product: CASSQRDRGTSGANVLTF.

CDR3 amino acids: CASSTTGQGNTEAFF. The CDR3 nucleotides are TGTGCCAGCAGTACTACCGGACAGGGAAACACTGAAGCTTTCTTT. V is TRBV28 and J is TRBJ1-1; 8 bases line up with TRBD1. With 5 bases clipped from V and 2 bases from J, the junction kept 7 bases outside the gene matches. Germline loops: CDR1 MDHEN, CDR2 SYDVKM. The CDR3 is made up of 15 amino acids.

The chain carries TRBV28 and TRBJ1-6; maybe TRBD1 (6 bases). Trimming stripped 3 bases from V and 9 bases from J, with 21 bases between. The CDR3 covers 17 residues. Germline V gene sequence: CDR1 MDHEN, CDR2 SYDVKM. This CDR3 reads CASSFVDSPGSSSPLHF. The CDR3 region has the DNA TGTGCCAGCAGTTTCGTGGACAGTCCGGGAAGTAGTTCACCCCTCCACTTT.

The rearrangement uses TRBV3-1 (or the pseudogene TRBV3-2) and TRBJ2-1; D gene uncertain. This CDR3 is built from 17 residues. Germline V gives CDR1 LGHDT, CDR2 YNNKEL (reference sequence). V was cut by 0 bases and J by 0 bases, with 12 bases left in between. CDR3: CASSQEYADSSYNEQFF. The CDR3 DNA is TGTGCCAGCAGCCAAGAATACGCGGATAGCTCCTACAATGAGCAGTTCTTC.

The chain uses TRBV5-6 and TRBJ1-4, with D unresolved. The CDR3 sequence is 15 residues long. Germline V gene sequence: CDR1 SGHDT, CDR2 YYEEEE. Trimming left V 1 base short and J 7 bases short, with 14 bases between. The CDR3: CASSLSAGMREKLFF. CDR3 DNA: TGTGCCAGCAGCTTGTCGGCAGGCATGCGTGAAAAACTGTTTTTT.

V gene TRBV28 combines with J gene TRBJ1-6; 7 nucleotides agree with TRBD1. The germline gives CDR1 MDHEN, CDR2 SYDVKM. The CDR3 length is 14 residues. Trimming took 5 bases from V and 5 from J; bases not matched to a gene: 3. The CDR3 coding sequence is TGTGCCAGCAGTCCGGGACAGAATAATTCACCCCTCCACTTT. This translates into CASSPGQNNSPLHF.

V usage is TRBV29-1 and J usage is TRBJ2-7; 9 bases line up with TRBD1. V shed 0 bases, J shed 3 bases, and the junction held 3 bases outside the gene matches. The length of the CDR3 is 14 residues. Germline CDR1 reads SQVTM; CDR2 reads ANQGSEA. CDR3 in amino acids: CSVEDKGQGYEQYF. Written as DNA, the CDR3 is TGCAGCGTTGAAGATAAGGGACAGGGCTACGAGCAGTACTTC.

This clone was counted a single time. The chain couples TRBV28 to TRBJ2-3, with 8 bases matching TRBD1. In germline, CDR1 is MDHEN, CDR2 SYDVKM. The length of the CDR3 is 15 residues. Losses at the gene ends were 6 bases for V and 5 bases for J; bases not matched to a gene: 10. For the CDR3, the DNA is TGTGCCAGCAGAAAACAGGGGGTCAATCAAGATACGCAGTATTTT. Encoded protein: CASRKQGVNQDTQYF.

The J gene is TRBJ2-7, the V gene TRBV25-1, with D possibly matching TRBD1 (6 bases). The germline V and J ends were trimmed by 5 bases and 6 bases, with 17 bases remaining between them. This CDR3 has 14 residues. From germline, CDR1 is MGHDK and CDR2 SYGVNS. In nucleotides, the CDR3 is TGTGCCAGCAGTCGAAACCAGGGGCTGAGCGAGCAGTACTTC. Translated: CASSRNQGLSEQYF.

The CDR3, as DNA: TGTGCCAGCAGCTCTCTAGCGGGAGGGTACAATGAGCAGTTCTTC. Its protein is CASSSLAGGYNEQFF. The V and J genes are TRBV7-3 and TRBJ2-1, with 12 bases matching TRBD2. Per the germline V gene, CDR1 is SGHTA and CDR2 is FQGTGA. V lost 4 bases, J lost 4 bases, and 2 bases stayed unmatched. This CDR3 region has 15 residues.

The gene calls are TRBV6-5 and TRBJ1-1, with unresolved D. The V end lost 0 bases, the J end lost 3 bases, and 8 bases lay between the germline ends. The CDR3 extends over 14 amino acids. Germline assignment: CDR1 MNHEY and CDR2 SVGAGI. The CDR3 nucleotides are TGTGCCAGCAGTTACTCGCACAGATACACTGAAGCTTTCTTT. Amino acid sequence: CASSYSHRYTEAFF.

Only one count was recorded for this clone. This chain joins TRBV12-5 and TRBJ1-4, with 9 bases aligning to TRBD1. The V gene end was trimmed by 6 bases and the J gene end by 5 bases; junction bases not matched to a gene: 4. The CDR3 runs 14 residues. Germline lookup yields CDR1 LGHNT and CDR2 FRNRAP. The CDR3: CASGPGQGNEKLFF. The CDR3 DNA follows: TGTGCTAGTGGCCCCGGACAGGGGAATGAAAAACTGTTTTTT.

The chain couples TRBV30 to TRBJ1-3; no definite D call. From germline, CDR1 is GTSNPN and CDR2 SVGIG (reference sequence). V was trimmed by 6 bases and J by 7 bases, leaving 13 bases between them. The CDR3 is made up of 12 amino acids. CDR3 loop: CACQRGWNTIYF. DNA for the CDR3: TGTGCCTGTCAGCGAGGGTGGAACACCATATATTTT.

This clone appeared once. The gene calls are TRBV10-3 and TRBJ2-3; 7 nucleotides line up with TRBD1. The CDR3 consists of 14 residues. Germline loops: CDR1 ENHRY, CDR2 SYGVKD. Trimming took 6 bases from V and 3 from J; bases not matched to a gene: 6. CDR3 in amino acids: CAIRGQRNTDTQYF. The CDR3 DNA sequence: TGTGCCATCAGGGGACAGAGAAATACAGATACGCAGTATTTT.

The rearrangement links TRBV10-3 to TRBJ2-2; TRBD1 matches 10 bases. Germline loops: CDR1 ENHRY, CDR2 SYGVKD. The trim removed 6 bases at V and 0 bases at J, leaving 7 bases unmatched. This CDR3 region has 17 residues. The CDR3 region has the DNA TGTGCCATCAGGGGGACAGGGGAATTTACGAACACCGGGGAGCTGTTTTTT. Its translation is CAIRGTGEFTNTGELFF.

Only a few counts were recorded for this clone. The rearrangement uses TRBV12-3 or TRBV12-4 and TRBJ2-3; D uncertain. V lost 5 bases and J lost 4, with 4 bases in between. The CDR3 length is 11 residues. The CDR3 coding sequence is TGTGCCAGCAGTCGGGCAGATACGCAGTATTTT. Amino acid sequence: CASSRADTQYF.

The chain joins TRBV4-1 to TRBJ1-4; 9 bases map to TRBD1. With V trimmed by 0 bases and J by 8 bases, 16 bases remained unmatched. There are 19 residues in the CDR3. CDR1 MGHRA and CDR2 YSYEKL come from the germline V gene. The CDR3 spells CASSQDRAGQGTGREKLFF. CDR3 in DNA: TGCGCCAGCAGCCAAGATCGGGCGGGACAGGGAACCGGCCGCGAAAAACTGTTTTTT.

This chain uses TRBV24-1 with TRBJ2-7, with 10 bases identical to TRBD1. The CDR3 runs to 17 residues. Per the germline V gene, CDR1 is KGHDR and CDR2 is SFDVKD. The trim removed 3 bases at V and 3 bases at J, leaving 10 bases unmatched. The CDR3 protein is CATSDPRQGASLYEQYF. CDR3 bases: TGTGCCACCAGTGATCCTCGACAGGGGGCCTCGCTCTACGAGCAGTACTTC.

The gene calls are TRBV18 and TRBJ1-4; TRBD1 might be the D (6 bases). Trimming shortened V by 3 bases and J by 4 bases, and 15 bases separated the two germline ends. The CDR3 runs to 16 residues. Germline V CDR1 and CDR2: KGHSH, LQKENI. The CDR3 DNA is TGTGCCAGCTCACCCAGAACAGGGACCGGTAATGAAAAACTGTTTTTT. Protein product: CASSPRTGTGNEKLFF.

The genes are TRBV27 and TRBJ2-2, with 9 bases identical to TRBD1. The CDR3 is 16 residues long. The germline V gene has CDR1 MNHEY and CDR2 SMNVEV (reference sequence). V was pared by 6 bases and J by 2 bases, with 7 bases of the junction left unmatched. DNA of the CDR3: TGTGCCAGCAGCCGCCGGGACAGGGACAACACCGGGGAGCTGTTTTTT. Translation: CASSRRDRDNTGELFF.